These T cell receptor beta chains were read from a single sample in a study of CD8 T cells in ankylosing spondylitis. TCRdb passed the 5' RACE reads through MiXCR, listing each CDR3 protein once. Of more than 95,000 distinct CDR3 sequences detected, about 8.3% appear once; the ten largest clones hold 8.5% to 10%. The sample was blood, either unsorted or a sorted T cell fraction (not recorded which). The receptors were sampled from a male donor with ankylosing spondylitis or in good health (not recorded which). CDR3s include the opening cysteine and the closing phenylalanine or tryptophan. D genes are given only for firm matches. Clone size is shown for a subset of rows, as once, few, many or a class of expanded clone.

v_call: TRBV7-8
clone_size: many
j_call: TRBJ1-6
d_call: -
cdr3_aa: CASSLAMQGSSPLHF
cdr3_nt: TGTGCCAGCAGCTTAGCGATGCAGGGTAGTTCACCCCTCCACTTT

v_call: TRBV6-5
clone_size: many
j_call: TRBJ2-1
d_call: TRBD1
cdr3_aa: CASRLTGGAGNEQFF
cdr3_nt: TGTGCCAGCAGATTAACAGGGGGCGCGGGGAATGAGCAGTTCTTC

v_call: TRBV20-1
clone_size: many
j_call: TRBJ2-5
d_call: TRBD1
cdr3_aa: CSARGDRQETQYF
cdr3_nt: TGCAGTGCTAGAGGGGACAGGCAAGAGACCCAGTACTTC

v_call: TRBV30
clone_size: many
j_call: TRBJ1-2
d_call: -
cdr3_aa: CAWTSGGGYTF
cdr3_nt: TGTGCCTGGACGTCTGGCGGTGGCTACACCTTC

v_call: TRBV15
clone_size: many
j_call: TRBJ2-7
d_call: -
cdr3_aa: CATSRDLRPSRNF
cdr3_nt: TGTGCCACCAGCAGAGATCTACGACCCTCCCGGAACTTC

v_call: TRBV6-5
clone_size: -
j_call: TRBJ2-5
d_call: -
cdr3_aa: CASKRGKETQYF
cdr3_nt: TGTGCCAGCAAAAGGGGTAAAGAGACCCAGTACTTC

v_call: TRBV7-2
clone_size: -
j_call: TRBJ2-2
d_call: TRBD1
cdr3_aa: CASSLRTGRTGELFF
cdr3_nt: TGTGCCAGCAGCTTAAGGACAGGGAGGACCGGGGAGCTGTTTTTT

v_call: TRBV7-8
clone_size: many
j_call: TRBJ2-1
d_call: -
cdr3_aa: CASSRRTASSYNEQFF
cdr3_nt: TGTGCCAGCAGCCGAAGGACGGCCAGCTCCTACAATGAGCAGTTCTTC

v_call: TRBV20-1
clone_size: many
j_call: TRBJ2-3
d_call: -
cdr3_aa: CSAPQGPPGTDTQYF
cdr3_nt: TGCAGTGCGCCTCAGGGGCCGCCGGGCACAGATACGCAGTATTTT

v_call: TRBV12-3/TRBV12-4
clone_size: -
j_call: TRBJ2-7
d_call: -
cdr3_aa: CASSEGPNLYEQRF
cdr3_nt: TGTGCCAGCAGCGAGGGACCCAACTTATACGAGCAGCGCTTC

v_call: TRBV7-2
clone_size: many
j_call: TRBJ1-1
d_call: -
cdr3_aa: CASSSRLNTEAFF
cdr3_nt: TGTGCCAGCAGCTCCCGTTTGAACACTGAAGCTTTCTTT

v_call: TRBV12-3/TRBV12-4
clone_size: many
j_call: TRBJ1-4
d_call: -
cdr3_aa: CASSPPKGGNEKLFF
cdr3_nt: TGTGCCAGCAGTCCACCGAAGGGAGGGAATGAAAAACTGTTTTTT

v_call: TRBV29-1
clone_size: many
j_call: TRBJ2-5
d_call: -
cdr3_aa: CSVVGRARETQYF
cdr3_nt: TGCAGCGTTGTGGGCAGGGCGAGGGAGACCCAGTACTTC

v_call: TRBV29-1
clone_size: many
j_call: TRBJ2-1
d_call: -
cdr3_aa: CSVEEGARAREQFF
cdr3_nt: TGCAGCGTTGAAGAAGGGGCCAGGGCCAGGGAGCAGTTCTTC

v_call: TRBV6-2/TRBV6-3
clone_size: -
j_call: TRBJ2-7
d_call: -
cdr3_aa: CTSSLRYEQYF
cdr3_nt: TGTACCAGCAGTCTCCGGTACGAGCAGTACTTC

v_call: TRBV30
clone_size: many
j_call: TRBJ1-4
d_call: TRBD1
cdr3_aa: CAWSPGQAGEKLFF
cdr3_nt: TGTGCCTGGAGTCCCGGACAGGCTGGTGAAAAACTGTTTTTT

v_call: TRBV29-1
clone_size: few
j_call: TRBJ2-7
d_call: TRBD1
cdr3_aa: CSVAQGGHEQYF
cdr3_nt: TGCAGCGTCGCACAGGGGGGCCACGAGCAGTACTTC

v_call: TRBV4-3
clone_size: few
j_call: TRBJ2-3
d_call: TRBD1
cdr3_aa: CASSHRDRGTDTQYF
cdr3_nt: TGCGCCAGCAGTCACCGGGACAGGGGTACAGATACGCAGTATTTT

v_call: TRBV4-2
clone_size: many
j_call: TRBJ2-7
d_call: TRBD2
cdr3_aa: CASSPQGGLGFYEQYF
cdr3_nt: TGTGCCAGCAGCCCGCAGGGAGGACTAGGTTTCTACGAGCAGTACTTC

v_call: TRBV18
clone_size: many
j_call: TRBJ2-3
d_call: -
cdr3_aa: CASSPPTRTDTQYF
cdr3_nt: TGTGCCAGCTCACCGCCGACACGCACAGATACGCAGTATTTT

v_call: TRBV5-1
clone_size: many
j_call: TRBJ1-5
d_call: TRBD1
cdr3_aa: CASSLEGGEQPQHF
cdr3_nt: TGCGCCAGCAGCTTAGAAGGGGGCGAGCAGCCCCAGCATTTT

v_call: TRBV3-1
clone_size: -
j_call: TRBJ2-1
d_call: -
cdr3_aa: CASTKQAVGAFYNEQFF
cdr3_nt: TGTGCCAGCACCAAACAGGCCGTCGGGGCCTTTTACAATGAGCAGTTCTTC

v_call: TRBV29-1
clone_size: many
j_call: TRBJ1-2
d_call: -
cdr3_aa: CSVEKSDYGYTF
cdr3_nt: TGCAGCGTTGAAAAGTCGGACTATGGCTACACCTTC

v_call: TRBV9
clone_size: many
j_call: TRBJ2-5
d_call: -
cdr3_aa: CASSVGGNQETQYF
cdr3_nt: TGTGCCAGCAGCGTAGGTGGCAACCAAGAGACCCAGTACTTC

v_call: TRBV4-3
clone_size: many
j_call: TRBJ2-2
d_call: TRBD2
cdr3_aa: CASSHPRTSPNTGELFF
cdr3_nt: TGCGCCAGCAGCCACCCCCGGACTAGCCCGAACACCGGGGAGCTGTTTTTT

v_call: TRBV20-1
clone_size: many
j_call: TRBJ2-7
d_call: TRBD2
cdr3_aa: CSAHRLAPGRFPYEQYF
cdr3_nt: TGCAGTGCCCATCGACTAGCCCCGGGAAGGTTTCCCTACGAGCAGTACTTC

v_call: TRBV20-1
clone_size: many
j_call: TRBJ2-3
d_call: -
cdr3_aa: CSAREADTQYF
cdr3_nt: TGCAGTGCTAGAGAGGCAGATACGCAGTATTTT

v_call: TRBV12-3/TRBV12-4
clone_size: many
j_call: TRBJ2-3
d_call: -
cdr3_aa: CASRSTGQAADTQYF
cdr3_nt: TGTGCCAGCAGGTCTACAGGGCAGGCGGCAGATACGCAGTATTTT